These T cell receptor beta chains were read from a single sample in a study of blood T cell repertoires in COVID-19. TCRdb's table, derived via immunoSEQ multiplex PCR, lists solely in-frame clones and lacks some. The table records over 65,000 clones, approximately 86% of them present only once. Input material: peripheral blood. Every receptor here comes from a human donor in a cohort sampled during active COVID-19. Both conserved end residues are part of each CDR3. Fields, in order: clone size, D gene, J gene, V gene, CDR3 protein, CDR3 DNA. A D gene is named only where the DNA matches it firmly. Only part of the rows carry a size: once, few, many, or a class if the clone is expanded.

abundance: NA; d_gene: TRBD1; j_gene: TRBJ2-7; v_gene: TRBV2; CDR3aa: CASSGQGIYEQYF; CDR3nt: TGTGCCAGCAGCGGACAGGGGATCTACGAGCAGTACTTC
abundance: NA; d_gene: NA; j_gene: TRBJ2-7; v_gene: TRBV4-3; CDR3aa: CASSQEVAANSYEQYF; CDR3nt: TGCGCCAGCAGCCAAGAGGTAGCAGCTAACTCCTACGAGCAGTACTTC
abundance: NA; d_gene: NA; j_gene: TRBJ1-3; v_gene: TRBV19; CDR3aa: CASSRPGPATGNTIYF; CDR3nt: TGTGCCAGTAGTAGACCGGGTCCTGCAACTGGAAACACCATATATTTT
abundance: NA; d_gene: NA; j_gene: TRBJ2-7; v_gene: TRBV18; CDR3aa: CASSPTGQGWEQYF; CDR3nt: TGTGCCAGCTCACCAACCGGGCAGGGGTGGGAGCAGTACTTC
abundance: NA; d_gene: TRBD2; j_gene: TRBJ2-3; v_gene: TRBV5-5; CDR3aa: CASSWTSGGRGTDTQYF; CDR3nt: TGTGCCAGCAGCTGGACTAGCGGGGGGCGAGGCACAGATACGCAGTATTTT
abundance: NA; d_gene: TRBD1; j_gene: TRBJ2-3; v_gene: TRBV7-3; CDR3aa: CASSSGRGQGAFTDTQYF; CDR3nt: TGTGCCAGCAGCTCCGGGAGAGGACAGGGGGCGTTTACAGATACGCAGTATTTT
abundance: NA; d_gene: TRBD1; j_gene: TRBJ2-2; v_gene: TRBV6-6; CDR3aa: CASTDRVNTGELFF; CDR3nt: TGTGCCAGCACGGACAGGGTGAACACCGGGGAGCTGTTTTTT
abundance: NA; d_gene: NA; j_gene: TRBJ2-1; v_gene: TRBV5-5; CDR3aa: CASAERPTSSEQFF; CDR3nt: TGTGCCAGCGCCGAGCGGCCTACCTCCTCGGAGCAGTTCTTC
abundance: NA; d_gene: TRBD2; j_gene: TRBJ2-3; v_gene: TRBV6-6; CDR3aa: CASSRGGGSTDTQYF; CDR3nt: TGTGCCAGCAGTCGTGGCGGGGGAAGCACAGATACGCAGTATTTT
abundance: NA; d_gene: TRBD1; j_gene: TRBJ2-6; v_gene: TRBV2; CDR3aa: CASPGQGVDGANVLTF; CDR3nt: TGTGCCAGCCCGGGACAGGGGGTGGACGGGGCCAACGTCCTGACTTTC
abundance: NA; d_gene: NA; j_gene: TRBJ2-2; v_gene: TRBV28; CDR3aa: CASSSLGAWGSTGELFF; CDR3nt: TGTGCCAGCAGTAGTTTAGGGGCATGGGGTAGCACCGGGGAGCTGTTTTTT
abundance: NA; d_gene: NA; j_gene: TRBJ2-7; v_gene: TRBV4-1; CDR3aa: CASSQDQGTYEQYF; CDR3nt: TGCGCCAGCAGCCAAGACCAGGGTACCTACGAGCAGTACTTC
abundance: NA; d_gene: NA; j_gene: TRBJ2-5; v_gene: TRBV6-1; CDR3aa: CASSEPSRGQYF; CDR3nt: TGTGCCAGCAGTGAACCGAGCAGGGGCCAGTACTTC
abundance: NA; d_gene: NA; j_gene: TRBJ2-3; v_gene: TRBV6-5; CDR3aa: CATDLREGDGDTQYF; CDR3nt: TGTGCCACTGATCTAAGGGAGGGGGACGGGGATACGCAGTATTTT
abundance: NA; d_gene: NA; j_gene: TRBJ2-5; v_gene: TRBV24-1; CDR3aa: CATSGRTGEETQYF; CDR3nt: TGTGCCACCAGTGGTAGAACGGGGGAAGAGACCCAGTACTTC
abundance: NA; d_gene: TRBD1; j_gene: TRBJ2-5; v_gene: TRBV3-1/TRBV3-2; CDR3aa: CASSQRTGGAETQYF; CDR3nt: TGTGCCAGCAGCCAAAGGACAGGGGGTGCAGAGACCCAGTACTTC
abundance: NA; d_gene: NA; j_gene: TRBJ1-4; v_gene: TRBV5-1; CDR3aa: CASSWGTSPTNEKLFF; CDR3nt: TGCGCCAGCAGCTGGGGGACAAGCCCAACTAATGAAAAACTGTTTTTT
abundance: few; d_gene: TRBD1; j_gene: TRBJ1-4; v_gene: TRBV6-4; CDR3aa: CASSPTGENEKLFF; CDR3nt: TGTGCCAGCAGTCCGACAGGGGAAAATGAAAAACTGTTTTTT
abundance: NA; d_gene: TRBD1; j_gene: TRBJ1-2; v_gene: TRBV9; CDR3aa: CASSVGTGIYGYTF; CDR3nt: TGTGCCAGCAGCGTAGGGACAGGTATCTATGGCTACACCTTC
abundance: NA; d_gene: TRBD2; j_gene: TRBJ2-1; v_gene: TRBV18; CDR3aa: CASSPPRAGTYNEQFF; CDR3nt: TGTGCCAGCTCACCACCCAGAGCGGGAACCTACAATGAGCAGTTCTTC
abundance: NA; d_gene: TRBD1; j_gene: TRBJ2-7; v_gene: TRBV5-1; CDR3aa: CASSPGQGAHEQYF; CDR3nt: TGCGCCAGCAGCCCGGGACAGGGGGCCCACGAGCAGTACTTC
abundance: NA; d_gene: TRBD1; j_gene: TRBJ1-2; v_gene: TRBV7-2; CDR3aa: CASSLKVGTGGSGYTF; CDR3nt: TGTGCCAGCAGCTTAAAGGTCGGGACAGGGGGCTCTGGCTACACCTTC
abundance: NA; d_gene: NA; j_gene: TRBJ1-1; v_gene: TRBV6-5; CDR3aa: CASSSGWRTEAFF; CDR3nt: TGTGCCAGCAGTTCCGGCTGGAGGACTGAAGCTTTCTTT
abundance: NA; d_gene: NA; j_gene: TRBJ1-4; v_gene: TRBV27; CDR3aa: CASSFRQNEKLFF; CDR3nt: TGTGCCAGCAGTTTTCGACAAAATGAAAAACTGTTTTTT
abundance: NA; d_gene: NA; j_gene: TRBJ2-6; v_gene: TRBV20-1; CDR3aa: CSASYAGLAGANVLTF; CDR3nt: TGCAGTGCTAGTTACGCAGGATTAGCTGGGGCCAACGTCCTGACTTTC
abundance: NA; d_gene: NA; j_gene: TRBJ2-5; v_gene: TRBV3-1/TRBV3-2; CDR3aa: CASSPPYQETQYF; CDR3nt: TGTGCCAGCAGCCCCCCGTACCAAGAGACCCAGTACTTC
abundance: NA; d_gene: NA; j_gene: TRBJ2-5; v_gene: TRBV6-2/TRBV6-3; CDR3aa: CASSYSEAQYF; CDR3nt: TGTGCCAGCAGTTACTCGGAGGCCCAGTACTTC
abundance: NA; d_gene: NA; j_gene: TRBJ2-7; v_gene: TRBV18; CDR3aa: CASSPGQGSSYEQYF; CDR3nt: TGTGCCAGCTCACCAGGCCAGGGGAGCTCCTACGAGCAGTACTTC
abundance: NA; d_gene: NA; j_gene: TRBJ1-6; v_gene: TRBV5-1; CDR3aa: CASSARGSDRTSPLHF; CDR3nt: TGCGCCAGCAGCGCTCGGGGCAGCGACAGGACTTCACCCCTCCACTTT
abundance: NA; d_gene: TRBD1; j_gene: TRBJ2-3; v_gene: TRBV11-3; CDR3aa: CASSLRPGTGVLDTQYF; CDR3nt: TGTGCCAGCAGCTTGCGTCCAGGGACAGGGGTTCTAGATACGCAGTATTTT
abundance: once; d_gene: NA; j_gene: TRBJ2-3; v_gene: TRBV6-2/TRBV6-3; CDR3aa: CASSYSGGGGPDTQYF; CDR3nt: TGTGCCAGCAGTTATAGCGGTGGGGGGGGCCCAGATACGCAGTATTTT
abundance: NA; d_gene: NA; j_gene: TRBJ2-5; v_gene: TRBV7-2; CDR3aa: CASSALSYQETQYF; CDR3nt: TGTGCCAGCAGCGCTTTAAGCTACCAAGAGACCCAGTACTTC
abundance: NA; d_gene: TRBD1; j_gene: TRBJ2-6; v_gene: TRBV7-9; CDR3aa: CASSLGATGGSGANVLTF; CDR3nt: TGTGCCAGCAGCTTAGGAGCGACAGGGGGGTCTGGGGCCAACGTCCTGACTTTC
abundance: few; d_gene: NA; j_gene: TRBJ1-6; v_gene: TRBV7-8; CDR3aa: CASSFKFAGGTERNSPLHF; CDR3nt: TGTGCCAGCAGCTTTAAGTTCGCGGGCGGGACGGAGAGGAATTCACCCCTCCACTTT
abundance: once; d_gene: TRBD1; j_gene: TRBJ1-4; v_gene: TRBV5-6; CDR3aa: CASKGMTGGPAGKLFF; CDR3nt: TGTGCCAGCAAGGGGATGACAGGGGGCCCTGCTGGGAAACTGTTTTTT
abundance: few; d_gene: NA; j_gene: TRBJ2-3; v_gene: TRBV7-8; CDR3aa: CASSFRSGSTDTQYF; CDR3nt: TGTGCCAGCAGCTTTCGTTCGGGGAGTACAGATACGCAGTATTTT
abundance: NA; d_gene: NA; j_gene: TRBJ2-5; v_gene: TRBV7-9; CDR3aa: CASSSYQAGSETQYF; CDR3nt: TGTGCCAGCAGTTCCTATCAAGCGGGCTCAGAGACCCAGTACTTC
abundance: NA; d_gene: NA; j_gene: TRBJ2-5; v_gene: TRBV18; CDR3aa: CASSPPSKQETQYF; CDR3nt: TGTGCCAGCTCACCCCCTTCTAAACAAGAGACCCAGTACTTC
abundance: NA; d_gene: TRBD1; j_gene: TRBJ2-2; v_gene: TRBV10-1; CDR3aa: CASSLGQGTGELFF; CDR3nt: TGCGCCAGCAGCTTGGGACAGGGGACCGGGGAGCTGTTTTTT
abundance: NA; d_gene: TRBD1; j_gene: TRBJ2-2; v_gene: TRBV9; CDR3aa: CASSVGDRRGTGELFF; CDR3nt: TGTGCCAGCAGCGTAGGGGACAGAAGGGGCACCGGGGAGCTGTTTTTT
abundance: NA; d_gene: NA; j_gene: TRBJ1-2; v_gene: TRBV18; CDR3aa: CASSPSPPGTMVKGYTF; CDR3nt: TGTGCCAGCTCACCATCTCCTCCGGGGACTATGGTGAAGGGCTACACCTTC
abundance: NA; d_gene: NA; j_gene: TRBJ1-6; v_gene: TRBV2; CDR3aa: CASIPSGLGNSPLHF; CDR3nt: TGTGCCAGCATCCCTTCAGGGCTTGGCAATTCACCCCTCCACTTT
abundance: NA; d_gene: TRBD1; j_gene: TRBJ2-7; v_gene: TRBV7-7; CDR3aa: CASSLAGGLDEQYF; CDR3nt: TGTGCCAGCAGCTTAGCAGGGGGCCTGGACGAGCAGTACTTC
abundance: NA; d_gene: NA; j_gene: TRBJ2-7; v_gene: TRBV4-3; CDR3aa: CASSQGQATYEQYF; CDR3nt: TGCGCCAGCAGCCAAGGACAGGCGACCTACGAGCAGTACTTC
abundance: NA; d_gene: NA; j_gene: TRBJ1-2; v_gene: TRBV28; CDR3aa: CASSPGQSYGYTF; CDR3nt: TGTGCCAGCAGTCCCGGACAGAGCTATGGCTACACCTTC
abundance: NA; d_gene: NA; j_gene: TRBJ2-7; v_gene: TRBV18; CDR3aa: CASSPEYEQYF; CDR3nt: TGTGCCAGCTCACCAGAGTACGAGCAGTACTTC
abundance: NA; d_gene: NA; j_gene: TRBJ1-3; v_gene: TRBV3-1/TRBV3-2; CDR3aa: CASSQAFRASGNTIYF; CDR3nt: TGTGCCAGCAGCCAAGCTTTCAGGGCCTCTGGAAACACCATATATTTT
abundance: few; d_gene: TRBD1; j_gene: TRBJ1-5; v_gene: TRBV7-6; CDR3aa: CASSRAGGQPQHF; CDR3nt: TGTGCCAGCAGCAGAGCAGGGGGTCAGCCCCAGCATTTT
abundance: NA; d_gene: NA; j_gene: TRBJ1-4; v_gene: TRBV9; CDR3aa: CASSPRLGTNEKLFF; CDR3nt: TGTGCCAGCAGCCCCCGGTTGGGCACTAATGAAAAACTGTTTTTT
abundance: NA; d_gene: NA; j_gene: TRBJ1-1; v_gene: TRBV3-1/TRBV3-2; CDR3aa: CASSQDKTGAAFF; CDR3nt: TGTGCCAGCAGCCAAGATAAGACAGGAGCAGCTTTCTTT
abundance: NA; d_gene: NA; j_gene: TRBJ2-7; v_gene: TRBV4-3; CDR3aa: CASSQDVSYEQYF; CDR3nt: TGCGCCAGCAGCCAAGACGTCTCCTACGAGCAGTACTTC
abundance: NA; d_gene: TRBD1; j_gene: TRBJ2-1; v_gene: TRBV2; CDR3aa: CASSETAQGAKGEQFF; CDR3nt: TGTGCCAGCAGTGAAACGGCACAGGGGGCAAAAGGAGAGCAGTTCTTC
abundance: NA; d_gene: NA; j_gene: TRBJ2-1; v_gene: TRBV5-1; CDR3aa: CASSLRQNTNEQFF; CDR3nt: TGCGCCAGCAGCTTGCGACAGAATACCAATGAGCAGTTCTTC
abundance: NA; d_gene: TRBD1; j_gene: TRBJ1-2; v_gene: TRBV6-8; CDR3aa: CASSPRGQGAGYGYTF; CDR3nt: TGTGCCAGCAGCCCACGGGGACAGGGTGCTGGCTATGGCTACACCTTC
abundance: NA; d_gene: TRBD2; j_gene: TRBJ2-2; v_gene: TRBV7-2; CDR3aa: CASRHLAGEGMNTGELFF; CDR3nt: TGTGCCAGCAGGCACCTAGCGGGGGAGGGGATGAACACCGGGGAGCTGTTTTTT
abundance: NA; d_gene: TRBD2; j_gene: TRBJ2-3; v_gene: TRBV6-4; CDR3aa: CASSRTSGGTDTQYF; CDR3nt: TGTGCCAGCAGTCGGACTAGCGGGGGCACAGATACGCAGTATTTT
abundance: NA; d_gene: TRBD1; j_gene: TRBJ2-2; v_gene: TRBV5-8; CDR3aa: CASSRRTGMGTGELFF; CDR3nt: TGTGCCAGCAGCAGACGGACAGGGATGGGCACCGGGGAGCTGTTTTTT
abundance: NA; d_gene: TRBD2; j_gene: TRBJ2-5; v_gene: TRBV5-8; CDR3aa: CASSLASSTSGGAETQYF; CDR3nt: TGTGCCAGCAGCTTGGCGTCTTCGACTAGCGGGGGGGCAGAGACCCAGTACTTC
abundance: NA; d_gene: TRBD2; j_gene: TRBJ2-7; v_gene: TRBV3-1/TRBV3-2; CDR3aa: CASSQGAGGSDEQYF; CDR3nt: TGTGCCAGCAGCCAAGGCGCGGGGGGGTCCGACGAGCAGTACTTC
abundance: NA; d_gene: TRBD2; j_gene: TRBJ2-3; v_gene: TRBV7-2; CDR3aa: CASSLGTSADTQYF; CDR3nt: TGTGCCAGCAGCTTAGGGACTAGCGCGGATACGCAGTATTTT